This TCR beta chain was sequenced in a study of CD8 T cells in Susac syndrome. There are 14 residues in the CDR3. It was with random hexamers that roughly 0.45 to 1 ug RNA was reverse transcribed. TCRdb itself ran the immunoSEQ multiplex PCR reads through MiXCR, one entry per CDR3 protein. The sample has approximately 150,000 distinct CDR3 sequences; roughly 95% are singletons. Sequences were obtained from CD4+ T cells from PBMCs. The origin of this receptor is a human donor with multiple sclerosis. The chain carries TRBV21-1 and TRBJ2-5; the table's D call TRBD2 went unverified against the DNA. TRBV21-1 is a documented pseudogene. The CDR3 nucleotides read TGTGCCAGACTGAGCGGGAGGGCCCAAGAGACCCAGTACTTC. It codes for CARLSGRAQETQYF.